These 3 T cell receptor beta chains were all obtained from the same sample, sequenced in a study of blood T cell repertoires in COVID-19. Only in-frame clones appear in the TCRdb table, and some are missing; sequencing was by immunoSEQ multiplex PCR. The repertoire consists of roughly 220,000 clones, with roughly 84% occurring once and the leading ten covering roughly 5%. Sequences were obtained from peripheral blood. These receptors were taken from a woman between 55 and 75 years old who had recovered from COVID-19.

This clone was seen just once. V usage is TRBV6-6 and J usage is TRBJ2-3; a possible D gene is TRBD1 (5 bases). This CDR3 comprises 14 residues. Trimming took 0 bases from V and 2 from J, leaving 6 bases between them. Germline CDR1 reads MNHNY; CDR2 reads SVGAGI (reference sequence). CDR3 in amino acids: CASSYSDNTDTQYF. CDR3 DNA: TGTGCCAGCAGTTACTCGGACAACACAGATACGCAGTATTTT.

The chain employs TRBV14 and TRBJ2-1; TRBD1 matches at 7 bases. Germline CDR1 is SGHDN and CDR2 is FVKESK. V dropped 5 bases and J dropped 0; count of bases not matched to a gene: 4. The CDR3 is 15 amino acids. The CDR3 loop is CASSRGPSSYNEQFF. The DNA for the CDR3 is TGTGCCAGCAGCAGGGGGCCGAGCTCCTACAATGAGCAGTTCTTC.

This chain connects TRBV9 to TRBJ1-1; TRBD1 matches 8 bases. The CDR3 contains 15 residues. With V trimmed by 3 bases and J by 4 bases, 8 bases remained unmatched. CDR1 and CDR2 (germline): SGDLS, YYNGEE. This CDR3 is CASSDTGGLGTEAFF. The DNA for the CDR3 is TGTGCCAGCAGCGACACAGGGGGATTGGGCACTGAAGCTTTCTTT. The full variable domain, rest sourced from reference TRBV9 and TRBJ1-1, is DSGVTQTPKHLITATGQRVTLRCSPRSGDLSVYWYQQSLDQGLQFLIQYYNGEERAKGNILERFSAQQFPDLHSELNLSSLELGDSALYFCASSDTGGLGTEAFFGQGTRLTVV.